This T cell receptor (beta chain) originates from a study of CD8 T cells in ankylosing spondylitis. Findings and caveats of the study: Peripheral blood held disease-linked clones only at relatively low frequency, and these were CD8+. For ankylosing spondylitis blood, a TCR beta motif of several highly homologous variants appeared characteristic. Disease-linked clones were reportedly significantly enriched in matched ankylosing spondylitis synovial fluid. Earlier literature documents some of the motif variants in reactive arthritis synovial fluid and blood.

Notes on this clonotype: Antigen unknown.

Germline assignment: CDR1 MNHNY and CDR2 SVGAGI (reference sequence). This CDR3 spans 13 amino acids. The germline V and J ends were trimmed by 1 base and 0 bases, with 3 bases remaining between them. TCRdb fed the 5' RACE reads into MiXCR, producing one record per CDR3 protein. The table has approximately 350,000 distinct CDR3 sequences, approximately 22% seen once; the top ten hold about an eighth. The J gene is TRBJ1-1, the V gene TRBV6-6; D remains unclear. The sample taken for sequencing was blood, either unsorted or a sorted T cell fraction (not recorded which). The source of this sequence is a male donor with ankylosing spondylitis or in good health (not recorded which). CDR3 region: CASSYLLNTEAFF. CDR3 sequence (DNA): TGTGCCAGCAGTTACTTACTGAACACTGAAGCTTTCTTT.